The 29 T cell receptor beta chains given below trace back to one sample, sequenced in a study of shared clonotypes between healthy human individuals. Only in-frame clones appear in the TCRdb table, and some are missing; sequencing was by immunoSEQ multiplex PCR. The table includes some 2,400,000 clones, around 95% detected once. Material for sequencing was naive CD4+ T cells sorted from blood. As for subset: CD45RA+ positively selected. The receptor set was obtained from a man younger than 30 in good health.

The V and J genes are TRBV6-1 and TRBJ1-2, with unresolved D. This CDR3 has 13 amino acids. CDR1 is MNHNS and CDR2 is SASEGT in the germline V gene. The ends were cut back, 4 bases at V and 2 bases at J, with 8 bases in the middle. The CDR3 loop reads CASSGSQNYGYTF. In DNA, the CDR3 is TGTGCCAGCAGTGGAAGTCAGAACTATGGCTACACCTTC.

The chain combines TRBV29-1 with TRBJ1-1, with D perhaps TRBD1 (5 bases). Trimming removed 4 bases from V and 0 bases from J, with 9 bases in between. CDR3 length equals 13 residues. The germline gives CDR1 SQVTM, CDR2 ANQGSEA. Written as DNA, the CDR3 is TGCAGCGTTGGAGGGGTACTGAACACTGAAGCTTTCTTT. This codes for CSVGGVLNTEAFF.

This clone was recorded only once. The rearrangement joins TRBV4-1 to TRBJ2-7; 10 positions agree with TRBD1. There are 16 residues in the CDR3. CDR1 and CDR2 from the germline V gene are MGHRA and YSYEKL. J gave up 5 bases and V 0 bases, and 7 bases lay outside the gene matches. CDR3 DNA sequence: TGCGCCAGCAGCCAAGATCCTCAGGGGACAGGGGACGAGCAGTACTTC. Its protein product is CASSQDPQGTGDEQYF.

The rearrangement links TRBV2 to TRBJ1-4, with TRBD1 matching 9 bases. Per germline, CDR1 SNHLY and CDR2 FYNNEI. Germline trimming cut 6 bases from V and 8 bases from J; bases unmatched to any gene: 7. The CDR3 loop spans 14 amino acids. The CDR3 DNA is TGTGCCAGCAGCGTACAGGGGGCAAGAGAAAAACTGTTTTTT. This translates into CASSVQGAREKLFF.

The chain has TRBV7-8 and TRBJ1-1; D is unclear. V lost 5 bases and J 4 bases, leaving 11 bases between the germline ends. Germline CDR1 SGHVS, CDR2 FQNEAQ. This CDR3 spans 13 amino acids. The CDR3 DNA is TGTGCCAGCAGCCCCAACAGAATCACTGAAGCTTTCTTT. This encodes CASSPNRITEAFF.

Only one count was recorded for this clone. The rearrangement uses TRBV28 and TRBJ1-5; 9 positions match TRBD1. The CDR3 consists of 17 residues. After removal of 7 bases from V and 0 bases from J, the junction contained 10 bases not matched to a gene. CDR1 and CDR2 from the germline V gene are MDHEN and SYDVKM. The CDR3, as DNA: TGTGCCAGCAAGCAGGGACAGGGATTTGCTAGCAATCAGCCCCAGCATTTT. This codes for CASKQGQGFASNQPQHF. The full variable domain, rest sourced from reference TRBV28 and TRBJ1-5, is DVKVTQSSRYLVKRTGEKVFLECVQDMDHENMFWYRQDPGLGLRLIYFSYDVKMKEKGDIPEGYSVSREKKERFSLILESASTNQTSMYLCASKQGQGFASNQPQHFGDGTRLSIL.

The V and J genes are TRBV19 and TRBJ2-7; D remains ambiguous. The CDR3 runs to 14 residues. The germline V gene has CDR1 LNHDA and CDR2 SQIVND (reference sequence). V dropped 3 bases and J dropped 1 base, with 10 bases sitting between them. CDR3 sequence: CASSITEASYEQYF. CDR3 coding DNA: TGTGCCAGTAGTATTACGGAAGCTTCCTACGAGCAGTACTTC.

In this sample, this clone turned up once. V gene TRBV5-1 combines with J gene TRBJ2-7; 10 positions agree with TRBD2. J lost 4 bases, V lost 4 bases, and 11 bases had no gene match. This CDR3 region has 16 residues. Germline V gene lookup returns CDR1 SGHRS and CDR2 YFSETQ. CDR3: CASSPASSGGQYEQYF. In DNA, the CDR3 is TGCGCCAGCAGCCCCGCAAGTAGCGGGGGGCAGTACGAGCAGTACTTC. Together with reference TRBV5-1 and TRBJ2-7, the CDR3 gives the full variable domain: KAGVTQTPRYLIKTRGQQVTLSCSPISGHRSVSWYQQTPGQGLQFLFEYFSETQRNKGNFPGRFSGRQFSNSRSEMNVSTLELGDSALYLCASSPASSGGQYEQYFGPGTRLTVT.

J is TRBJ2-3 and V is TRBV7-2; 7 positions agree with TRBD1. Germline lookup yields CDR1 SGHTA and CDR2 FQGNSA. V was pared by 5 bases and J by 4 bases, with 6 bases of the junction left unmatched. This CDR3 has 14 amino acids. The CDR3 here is CASSPNRGPDTQYF. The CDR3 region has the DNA TGTGCCAGCAGCCCGAACAGGGGACCAGATACGCAGTATTTT.

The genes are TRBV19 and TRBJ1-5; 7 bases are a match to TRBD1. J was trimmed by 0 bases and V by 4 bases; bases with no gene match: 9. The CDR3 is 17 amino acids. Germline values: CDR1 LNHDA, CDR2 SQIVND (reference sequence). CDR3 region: CASSTSRQGNSNQPQHF. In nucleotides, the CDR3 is TGTGCCAGTAGTACGAGTCGACAGGGAAATAGCAATCAGCCCCAGCATTTT.

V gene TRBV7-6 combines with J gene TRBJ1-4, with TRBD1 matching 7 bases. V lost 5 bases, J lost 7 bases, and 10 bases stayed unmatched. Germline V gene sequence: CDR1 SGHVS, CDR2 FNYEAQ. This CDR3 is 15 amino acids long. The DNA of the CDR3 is TGTGCCAGCAGCGCCGCCACAGGGGTTGGTGAAAAACTGTTTTTT. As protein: CASSAATGVGEKLFF. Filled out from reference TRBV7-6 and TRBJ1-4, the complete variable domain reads GAGVSQSPRYKVTKRGQDVALRCDPISGHVSLYWYRQALGQGPEFLTYFNYEAQQDKSGLPNDRFSAERPEGSISTLTIQRTEQRDSAMYRCASSAATGVGEKLFFGSGTQLSVL.

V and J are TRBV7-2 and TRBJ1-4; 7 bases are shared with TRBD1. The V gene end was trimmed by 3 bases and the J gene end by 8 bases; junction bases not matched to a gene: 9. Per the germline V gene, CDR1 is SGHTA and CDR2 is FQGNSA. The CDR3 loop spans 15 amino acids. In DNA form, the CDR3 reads TGTGCCAGCAGCTTGAGAGCGCAGGGGGGGGAAAAACTGTTTTTT. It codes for CASSLRAQGGEKLFF.

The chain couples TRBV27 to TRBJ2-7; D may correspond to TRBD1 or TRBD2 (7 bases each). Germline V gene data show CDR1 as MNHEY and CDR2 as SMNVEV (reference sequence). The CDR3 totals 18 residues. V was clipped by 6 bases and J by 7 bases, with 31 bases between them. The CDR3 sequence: CASRAAGTVSGVVLEQYF. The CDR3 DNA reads TGTGCCAGCAGAGCAGCCGGGACAGTGAGCGGGGTCGTTTTGGAGCAGTACTTC.

In DNA, the CDR3 is TGTGCCTGGAGTGTAAATAACCCAGGAGATACGCAGTATTTT. It codes for CAWSVNNPGDTQYF. V usage is TRBV30 and J usage is TRBJ2-3, with D uncertain. V lost 0 bases and J lost 5, with 12 bases in between. Looked up from germline, CDR1 is GTSNPN and CDR2 is SVGIG (reference sequence). The CDR3 covers 14 residues. Complete variable domain (other parts from reference TRBV30 and TRBJ2-3): SQTIHQWPATLVQPVGSPLSLECTVEGTSNPNLYWYRQAAGRGLQLLFYSVGIGQISSEVPQNLSASRPQDRQFILSSKKLLLSDSGFYLCAWSVNNPGDTQYFGPGTRLTVL.

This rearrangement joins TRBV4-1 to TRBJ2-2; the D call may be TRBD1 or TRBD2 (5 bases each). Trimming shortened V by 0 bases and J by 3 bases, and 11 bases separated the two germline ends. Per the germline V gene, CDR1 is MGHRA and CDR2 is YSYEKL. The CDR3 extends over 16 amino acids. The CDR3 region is CASSQEGVFYTGELFF. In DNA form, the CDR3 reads TGCGCCAGCAGCCAAGAGGGGGTCTTTTACACCGGGGAGCTGTTTTTT.

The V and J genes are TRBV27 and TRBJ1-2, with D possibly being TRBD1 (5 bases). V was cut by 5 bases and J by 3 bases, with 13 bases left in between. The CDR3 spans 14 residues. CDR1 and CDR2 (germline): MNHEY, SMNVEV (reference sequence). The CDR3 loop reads CASSPSWGYYGYTF. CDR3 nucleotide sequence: TGTGCCAGCAGTCCCTCGTGGGGCTACTATGGCTACACCTTC.

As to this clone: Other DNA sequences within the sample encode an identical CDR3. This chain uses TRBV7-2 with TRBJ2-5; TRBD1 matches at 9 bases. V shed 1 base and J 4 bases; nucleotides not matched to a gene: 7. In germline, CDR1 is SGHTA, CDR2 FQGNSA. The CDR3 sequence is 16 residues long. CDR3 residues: CASSLVGTGPRETQYF. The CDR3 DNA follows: TGTGCCAGCAGCTTAGTAGGGACAGGGCCCCGAGAGACCCAGTACTTC.

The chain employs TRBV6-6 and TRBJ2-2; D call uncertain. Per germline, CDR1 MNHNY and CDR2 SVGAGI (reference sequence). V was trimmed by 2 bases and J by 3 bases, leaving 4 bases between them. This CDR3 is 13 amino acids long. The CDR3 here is CASSYEHTGELFF. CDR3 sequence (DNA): TGTGCCAGCAGTTACGAACACACCGGGGAGCTGTTTTTT.

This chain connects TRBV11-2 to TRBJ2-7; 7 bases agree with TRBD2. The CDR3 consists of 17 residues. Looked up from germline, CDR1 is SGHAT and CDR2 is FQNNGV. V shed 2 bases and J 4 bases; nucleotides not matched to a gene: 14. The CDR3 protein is CASSLPPTSAGVYEQYF. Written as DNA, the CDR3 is TGTGCCAGCAGCTTACCGCCCACCTCCGCGGGAGTATACGAGCAGTACTTC.

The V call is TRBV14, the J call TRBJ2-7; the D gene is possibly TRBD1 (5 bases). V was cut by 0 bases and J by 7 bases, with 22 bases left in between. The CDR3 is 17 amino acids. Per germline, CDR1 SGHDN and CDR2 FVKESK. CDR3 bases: TGTGCCAGCAGCCAAGATTTTCCTACAGGCAACCTACAAGAGCAGTACTTC. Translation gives CASSQDFPTGNLQEQYF.

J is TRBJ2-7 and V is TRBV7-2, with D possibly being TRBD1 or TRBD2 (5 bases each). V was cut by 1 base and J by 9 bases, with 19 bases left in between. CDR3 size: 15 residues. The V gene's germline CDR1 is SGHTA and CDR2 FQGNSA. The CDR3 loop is CASSLDGAAPTRQYF. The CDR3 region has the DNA TGTGCCAGCAGCTTAGACGGGGCCGCTCCTACGAGGCAGTACTTC.

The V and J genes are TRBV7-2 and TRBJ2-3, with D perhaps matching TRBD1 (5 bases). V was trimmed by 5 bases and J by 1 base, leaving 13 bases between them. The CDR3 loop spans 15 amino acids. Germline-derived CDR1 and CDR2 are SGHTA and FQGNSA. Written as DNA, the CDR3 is TGTGCCAGCAGCCCTAATACAGGACGCACAGATACGCAGTATTTT. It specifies CASSPNTGRTDTQYF. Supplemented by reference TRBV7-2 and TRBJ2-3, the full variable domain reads GAGVSQSPSNKVTEKGKDVELRCDPISGHTALYWYRQSLGQGLEFLIYFQGNSAPDKSGLPSDRFSAERTGGSVSTLTIQRTQQEDSAVYLCASSPNTGRTDTQYFGPGTRLTVL.

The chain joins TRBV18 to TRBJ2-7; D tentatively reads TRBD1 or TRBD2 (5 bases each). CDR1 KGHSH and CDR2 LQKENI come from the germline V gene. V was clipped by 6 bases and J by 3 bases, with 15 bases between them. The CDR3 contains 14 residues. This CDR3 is CASSQGAPFYEQYF. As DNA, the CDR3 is TGTGCCAGCTCCCAGGGAGCACCGTTCTACGAGCAGTACTTC.

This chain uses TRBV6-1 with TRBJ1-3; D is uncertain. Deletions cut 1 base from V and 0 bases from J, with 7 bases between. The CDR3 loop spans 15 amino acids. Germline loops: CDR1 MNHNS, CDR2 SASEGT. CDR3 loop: CASSEVAVSGNTIYF. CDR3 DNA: TGTGCCAGCAGTGAAGTAGCCGTCTCTGGAAACACCATATATTTT.

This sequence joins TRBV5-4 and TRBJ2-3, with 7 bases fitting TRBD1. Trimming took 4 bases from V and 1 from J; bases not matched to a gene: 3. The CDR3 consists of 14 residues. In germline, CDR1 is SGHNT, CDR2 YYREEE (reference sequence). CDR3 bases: TGTGCCAGCAGCGCCGGACAGGGCACAGATACGCAGTATTTT. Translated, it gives CASSAGQGTDTQYF.

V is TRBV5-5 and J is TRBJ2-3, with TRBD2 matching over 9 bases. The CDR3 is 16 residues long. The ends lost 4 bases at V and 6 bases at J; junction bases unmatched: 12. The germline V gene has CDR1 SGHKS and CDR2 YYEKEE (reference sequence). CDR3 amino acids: CASSPDSGSPSDTQYF. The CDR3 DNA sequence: TGTGCCAGCAGCCCTGATAGCGGGAGCCCCTCCGATACGCAGTATTTT.

CDR3 protein: CASSPVGRTNQPQHF. The CDR3, as DNA: TGTGCCAGCAGTCCAGTTGGGCGGACGAATCAGCCCCAGCATTTT. V usage is TRBV6-5 and J usage is TRBJ1-5; D ambiguous. In germline, CDR1 is MNHEY, CDR2 SVGAGI. This CDR3 has 15 amino acids. V dropped 5 bases and J dropped 4 bases, with 15 bases sitting between them.

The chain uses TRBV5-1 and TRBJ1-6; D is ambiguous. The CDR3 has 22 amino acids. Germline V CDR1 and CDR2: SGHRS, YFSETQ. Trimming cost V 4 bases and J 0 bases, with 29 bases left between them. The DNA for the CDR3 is TGCGCCAGCAGCCTTTTGGGAGGCTCAAATTCGGCCCGGAGCTCCTATAATTCACCCCTCCACTTT. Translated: CASSLLGGSNSARSSYNSPLHF.

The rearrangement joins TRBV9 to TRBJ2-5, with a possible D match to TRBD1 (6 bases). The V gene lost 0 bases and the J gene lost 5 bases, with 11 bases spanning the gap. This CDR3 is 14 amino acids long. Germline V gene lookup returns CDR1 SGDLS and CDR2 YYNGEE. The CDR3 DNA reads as TGTGCCAGCAGCGTAGACAGGGTTTGGGAGACCCAGTACTTC. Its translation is CASSVDRVWETQYF.